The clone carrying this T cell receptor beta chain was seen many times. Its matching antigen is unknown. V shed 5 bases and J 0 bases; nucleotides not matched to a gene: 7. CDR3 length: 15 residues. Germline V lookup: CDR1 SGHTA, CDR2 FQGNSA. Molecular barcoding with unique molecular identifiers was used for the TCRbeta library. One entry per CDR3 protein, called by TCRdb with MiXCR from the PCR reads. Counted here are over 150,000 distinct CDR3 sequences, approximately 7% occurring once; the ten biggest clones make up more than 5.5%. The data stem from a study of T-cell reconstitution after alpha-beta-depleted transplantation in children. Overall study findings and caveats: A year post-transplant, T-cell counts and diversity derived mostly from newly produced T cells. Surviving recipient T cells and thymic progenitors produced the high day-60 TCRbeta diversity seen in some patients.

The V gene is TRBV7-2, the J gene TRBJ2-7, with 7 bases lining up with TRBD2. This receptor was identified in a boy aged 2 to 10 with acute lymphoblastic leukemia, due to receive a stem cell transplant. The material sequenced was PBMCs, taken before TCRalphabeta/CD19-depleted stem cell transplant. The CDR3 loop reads CASSRWGGDSYEQYF. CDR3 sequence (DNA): TGTGCCAGCAGCAGGTGGGGGGGAGACTCCTACGAGCAGTACTTC.